The clone carrying this T cell receptor beta chain was seen a single time. Assay used: immunoSEQ multiplex PCR; TCRdb lists only in-frame clones, some missing. The sample shows 150,000 to 180,000 clones, 70% to 90% of them seen only once. Germline V gives CDR1 LNHDA, CDR2 SQIVND (reference sequence). V lost 6 bases, J lost 0 bases, and 4 bases stayed unmatched. This CDR3 has 14 residues. The data were taken from a study of blood T cell repertoires in COVID-19. The TCR sequence derives from a man between 60 and 75 years old with COVID-19, enrolled during active disease. This rearrangement joins TRBV19 to TRBJ2-7, with 8 nucleotides matching TRBD1. Sequenced sample: peripheral blood. CDR3 amino acids: CASRTDRASYEQYF. In DNA form, the CDR3 reads TGTGCCAGTAGGACGGACAGGGCCTCCTACGAGCAGTACTTC.